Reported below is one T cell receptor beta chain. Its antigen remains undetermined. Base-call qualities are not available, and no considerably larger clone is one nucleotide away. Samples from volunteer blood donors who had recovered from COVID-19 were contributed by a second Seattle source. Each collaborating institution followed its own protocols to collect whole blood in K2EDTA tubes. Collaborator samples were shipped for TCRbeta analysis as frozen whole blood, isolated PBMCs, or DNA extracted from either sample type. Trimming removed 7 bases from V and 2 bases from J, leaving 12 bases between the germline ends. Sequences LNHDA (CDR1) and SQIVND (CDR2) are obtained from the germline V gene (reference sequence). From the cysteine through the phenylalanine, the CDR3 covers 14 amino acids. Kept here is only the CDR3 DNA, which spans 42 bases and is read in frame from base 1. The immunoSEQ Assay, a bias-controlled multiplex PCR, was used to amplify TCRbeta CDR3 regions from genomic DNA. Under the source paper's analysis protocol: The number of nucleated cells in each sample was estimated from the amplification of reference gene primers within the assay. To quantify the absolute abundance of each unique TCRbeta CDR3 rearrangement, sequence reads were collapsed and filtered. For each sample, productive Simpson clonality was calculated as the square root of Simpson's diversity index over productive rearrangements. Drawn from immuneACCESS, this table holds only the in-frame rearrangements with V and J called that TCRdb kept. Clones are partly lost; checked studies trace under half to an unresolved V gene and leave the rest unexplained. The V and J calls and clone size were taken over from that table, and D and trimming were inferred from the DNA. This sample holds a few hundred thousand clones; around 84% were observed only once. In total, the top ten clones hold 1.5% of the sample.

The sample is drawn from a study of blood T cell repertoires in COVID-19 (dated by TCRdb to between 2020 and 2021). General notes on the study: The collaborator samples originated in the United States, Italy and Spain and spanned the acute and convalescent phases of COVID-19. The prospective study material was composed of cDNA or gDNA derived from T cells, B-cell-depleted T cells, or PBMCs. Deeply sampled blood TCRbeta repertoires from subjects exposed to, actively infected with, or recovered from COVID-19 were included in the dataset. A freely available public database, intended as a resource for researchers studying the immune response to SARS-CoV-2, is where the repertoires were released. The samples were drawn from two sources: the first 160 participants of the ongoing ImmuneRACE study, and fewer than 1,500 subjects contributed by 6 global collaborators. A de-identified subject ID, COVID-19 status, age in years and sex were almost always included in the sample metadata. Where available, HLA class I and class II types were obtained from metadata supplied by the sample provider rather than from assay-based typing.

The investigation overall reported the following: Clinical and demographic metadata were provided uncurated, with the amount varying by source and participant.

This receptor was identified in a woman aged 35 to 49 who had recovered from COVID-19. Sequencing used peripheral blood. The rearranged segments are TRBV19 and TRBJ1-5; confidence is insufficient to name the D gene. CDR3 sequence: CASTAGSGNQPQHF. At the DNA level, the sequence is TGTGCCAGTACGGCGGGAAGTGGCAATCAGCCCCAGCATTTT. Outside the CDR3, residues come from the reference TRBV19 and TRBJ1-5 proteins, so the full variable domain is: DGGITQSPKYLFRKEGQNVTLSCEQNLNHDAMYWYRQDPGQGLRLIYYSQIVNDFQKGDIAEGYSVSREKKESFPLTVTSAQKNPTAFYLCASTAGSGNQPQHFGDGTRLSIL.